This TCR beta chain is drawn from a study of regulatory T cells in long-lasting Graves disease. Broader study findings: Persistent disease was characterized by preferential usage of TRBV28, TRBJ1-2 and TRBJ2-5.

As to this clonotype: As yet, its antigen is unknown. A far larger clone is a single base away, which makes a read error likely.

CDR3 length equals 14 residues. Per the germline V gene, CDR1 is MDHEN and CDR2 is SYDVKM. Regarding time point: newly diagnosed GD, antithyroid drugs for less than 3 months. RNA from PBMCs was the source of the TCR library. HTBI primers from iRepertoire and Arm-PCR of CDR3 regions yielded the TCR beta libraries. Via MiXCR, TCRdb re-called the multiplex PCR reads, giving one row per CDR3 protein. The data show around 470,000 distinct CDR3 sequences, around 15% seen once. These data were also filed under a second study, of T cells in Graves' hyperthyroidism and ophthalmopathy. That source adds: With the HTBI primer set, the TCR CDR3 went through a first round of RT-PCR. A 13 V-J signature model discriminated ophthalmopathy versus stable hyperthyroidism.

The TCR originated in a woman between 50 and 59 years old with Graves disease. The source material was peripheral blood mononuclear cells (PBMCs), sampled at new diagnosis, from a patient treated with antithyroid drugs. This chain links TRBV28 with TRBJ2-3; 11 bases map to TRBD2. The end of the DNA aligns better with TRBJ2-7, so the J call may be wrong. The CDR3 region has the DNA TGTGCCAGCAGTGATGGACTAGCGGGCTACGGGCAGTACTTC. Protein sequence: CASSDGLAGYGQYF.